These 18 T cell receptor beta chains share one sample of origin, sequenced in a study of CD8+CD57+ T cells in acquired aplastic anemia. Profiling that covered TCR beta VDJ and CDR3 relied on genomic DNA as its template. TCRdb recomputed calls from the reads with MiXCR, one row per CDR3 protein. Of a few hundred thousand distinct CDR3 sequences listed, about a third are singletons. Sequenced material: sorted CD4+, CD8+, or CD8+CD57+ T cells (not recorded which) from PBMCs. These receptors were obtained from a human donor in good health, serving as a control.

J is TRBJ1-1 and V is TRBV5-1, with D possibly being TRBD1 (5 bases). In germline, CDR1 is SGHRS, CDR2 YFSETQ. This CDR3 is 14 amino acids long. The V and J ends lost 4 bases and 2 bases respectively, with 12 bases between them. CDR3 loop: CASSPNRINTEAFF. DNA for the CDR3: TGCGCCAGCAGCCCCAACAGGATTAACACTGAAGCTTTCTTT.

In this sample, this clonotype turned up many times. The rearrangement joins TRBV19 to TRBJ1-1; unclear D gene. CDR3 size: 13 residues. V lost 3 bases and J 7 bases, leaving 12 bases between the germline ends. From germline, CDR1 is LNHDA and CDR2 SQIVND (reference sequence). The CDR3 coding sequence is TGTGCCAGTAGTATGGTAGGGTTGGGTGAAGCTTTCTTT. It encodes CASSMVGLGEAFF.

This clonotype was found many times. The chain couples TRBV11-1 to TRBJ1-6; D is perhaps TRBD1 (5 bases). CDR3 length: 16 residues. Germline V gene lookup returns CDR1 SGHAT and CDR2 FQDESV (reference sequence). The V end lost 1 base, the J end lost 0 bases, and 7 bases lay between the germline ends. CDR3 nucleotide sequence: TGTGCCAGCAGCTTAGAGGGGAACTCCTATAATTCACCCCTCCACTTT. This gives the protein CASSLEGNSYNSPLHF.

This clonotype was counted many times. The CDR3 nucleotides read TGTGCCATCAGTTTTGCTAGCGGGATGCGCTACGAGCAGTACTTC. Its translation: CAISFASGMRYEQYF. V and J are TRBV10-3 and TRBJ2-7; 9 bases match TRBD2. CDR3 length: 15 amino acids. Germline V lookup: CDR1 ENHRY, CDR2 SYGVKD. V shed 5 bases, J shed 3 bases, and the junction held 8 bases outside the gene matches.

In this sample, this clonotype turned up many times. The genes are TRBV7-3 and TRBJ2-2, with TRBD1 matching 8 bases. The CDR3 contains 14 residues. Per germline, CDR1 SGHTA and CDR2 FQGTGA. V shed 5 bases, J shed 6 bases, and the junction held 5 bases outside the gene matches. CDR3 sequence reads: CASSPDRVAGELFF. In nucleotides, the CDR3 is TGTGCCAGCAGCCCGGACAGGGTCGCCGGGGAGCTGTTTTTT.

This clonotype was seen only once. The chain uses TRBV5-1 and TRBJ1-2; D not resolved. Germline CDR1 is SGHRS and CDR2 is YFSETQ. Trimming left V 1 base short and J 8 bases short, with 9 bases between. The CDR3 sequence is 12 residues long. DNA of the CDR3: TGCGCCAGCAGCTTGAAGGGTTCGGGCTACACCTTC. Its protein is CASSLKGSGYTF.

As regards this clonotype: Since a much larger clone is just one base distant, this may be a read error. V and J are TRBV5-1 and TRBJ1-1; D perhaps matches TRBD1 (5 bases). V was shortened by 3 bases and J by 11 bases, with 11 bases between the two germline ends. Germline loops: CDR1 SGHRS, CDR2 YFSETQ. CDR3 length equals 11 residues. DNA of the CDR3: TGCGCCAGCAGCTCGGCAGGGACGGCTTTCTTT. This sequence encodes CASSSAGTAFF.

This clonotype was detected ten times or more. The chain couples TRBV6-5 to TRBJ1-2; no clear D gene. Per germline, CDR1 MNHEY and CDR2 SVGAGI. Trimming took off 0 bases at V and 4 bases at J, with 15 bases between the two ends. This CDR3 has 16 residues. The CDR3 protein is CASSYSGNTETYGYTF. In DNA form, the CDR3 reads TGTGCCAGCAGTTACTCGGGGAACACGGAGACCTATGGCTACACCTTC.

This clonotype was observed many times. This chain uses TRBV15 with TRBJ2-5; 11 nucleotides line up with TRBD2. This CDR3 is 19 amino acids long. The V and J ends lost 2 bases and 3 bases, in that order; junction bases with no gene match: 14. Germline CDR1 and CDR2: LNHNV and YYDKDF (reference sequence). CDR3 region: CATSRPAGSSGRSKETQYF. The CDR3 nucleotides read TGTGCCACCAGCAGACCGGCGGGTTCTAGCGGGAGGTCGAAAGAGACCCAGTACTTC.

This clonotype came up a few times. The DNA for the CDR3 is TGTGCCAGCAGCCAAGATGGTCGGGGAAACAATGAGCAGTTCTTC. Translation gives CASSQDGRGNNEQFF. The chain is built from TRBV4-2 and TRBJ2-1, with a weak D call TRBD2 (5 bases). The CDR3 totals 15 residues. V was clipped by 0 bases and J by 5 bases, with 11 bases between them. Germline lookup yields CDR1 LGHNA and CDR2 YNFKEQ.

This clonotype has more than one count but fewer than ten. The chain recombines TRBV7-2 with TRBJ2-3; no clear D. The CDR3 runs 12 residues. The ends were cut back, 4 bases at V and 3 bases at J, with 5 bases in the middle. Per the germline V gene, CDR1 is SGHTA and CDR2 is FQGNSA. The CDR3 protein is CASSSNTDTQYF. CDR3 sequence (DNA): TGTGCCAGCAGCTCCAATACAGATACGCAGTATTTT.

To note about this clonotype: Since a much larger clone is just one base distant, this may be a read error. The CDR3 does not end in the conserved phenylalanine or tryptophan, so this is likely a read error. The V call is TRBV20-1, the J call TRBJ1-2; possibly TRBD1 for D (6 bases). The CDR3 consists of 12 residues. V was shortened by 3 bases and J by 8 bases, with 13 bases between the two germline ends. The germline V gene has CDR1 DFQATT and CDR2 SNEGSKA (reference sequence). The DNA for the CDR3 is TGCAGTGCTAGCGAAGGGGGTCGCGGCTACACCTCC. The encoded protein is CSASEGGRGYTS.

Many counts were recorded for this clonotype. The V call is TRBV7-9, the J call TRBJ1-1; no clear D gene. This CDR3 region has 14 residues. In germline, CDR1 is SEHNR, CDR2 FQNEAQ (reference sequence). V lost 5 bases to trimming and J lost 5 bases, with 15 bases between them. The CDR3 region is CASSLPEGRTEAFF. For the CDR3, the DNA is TGTGCCAGCAGCCTACCGGAGGGAAGGACTGAAGCTTTCTTT.

The CDR3 here is CSAARAPTNEKLFF. CDR3 DNA sequence: TGCAGTGCTGCCAGGGCCCCAACTAATGAAAAACTGTTTTTT. The chain employs TRBV20-1 and TRBJ1-4, with D tentatively TRBD1 (5 bases). V lost 5 bases and J 0 bases, leaving 10 bases between the germline ends. The CDR3 runs 14 residues. The germline CDR1 and CDR2 sequences are DFQATT and SNEGSKA (reference sequence).

The chain is built from TRBV9 and TRBJ2-3, with 10 positions matching TRBD2. Trimming took 2 bases from V and 2 from J; bases not matched to a gene: 5. Per germline, CDR1 SGDLS and CDR2 YYNGEE. The CDR3 covers 16 residues. CDR3 DNA: TGTGCCAGCAGCGTTAGCGGGGGGACCCACACAGATACGCAGTATTTT. Residues: CASSVSGGTHTDTQYF.

For this clonotype: The conserved final phenylalanine or tryptophan is absent from the CDR3, which likely points to a read error. The chain is built from TRBV6-1 and TRBJ1-2; 11 nucleotides agree with TRBD1. CDR1 and CDR2 from the germline V gene are MNHNS and SASEGT. After removal of 6 bases from V and 4 bases from J, the junction contained 7 bases not matched to a gene. The CDR3 totals 15 residues. The CDR3 loop is CASRPTGQGGYGYTL. DNA of the CDR3: TGTGCCAGCAGACCGACGGGACAGGGGGGCTATGGCTACACCCTC.

Many counts were recorded for this clonotype. The chain combines TRBV14 with TRBJ2-7; D remains unclear. The germline V gene encodes CDR1 SGHDN and CDR2 FVKESK. Trimming pared 1 base from V and 2 bases from J, leaving 6 bases between. The CDR3 loop spans 13 amino acids. CDR3 sequence reads: CASSQVDTYEQYF. CDR3 nucleotide sequence: TGTGCCAGCAGCCAAGTGGATACCTACGAGCAGTACTTC.

A remark on this clonotype: This could be a read error, since a much larger clone is one nucleotide away. The J gene is TRBJ2-1, the V gene TRBV7-3, with D possibly matching TRBD1 (6 bases). This CDR3 comprises 13 residues. V lost 5 bases and J 10 bases, leaving 15 bases between the germline ends. Per germline, CDR1 SGHTA and CDR2 FQGTGA. The CDR3 protein is CASSPPGVSEQFF. The CDR3 region has the DNA TGTGCCAGCAGCCCTCCAGGGGTCTCCGAGCAGTTCTTC.